This is a list of T cell receptor beta chains from one sample in a study of neurological immune-mediated disorders. TCRdb reprocessed the 5' RACE reads with MiXCR, giving one entry per CDR3 protein. The data contain about 120,000 distinct CDR3 sequences, roughly 3.2% of them singletons. The sequenced sample was PBMCs. The receptors derive from a woman in her 30s with multiple sclerosis. Both conserved end residues are part of each CDR3. The D gene is left open where the match is weak. A row's size may be missing; if present it is once, few, many or a size class.

j_call: TRBJ2-1; d_call: NA; v_call: TRBV29-1; clone_size: many; cdr3_nt: TGCAGCACCGATAGTGAGCAGTTCTTC; cdr3_aa: CSTDSEQFF
j_call: TRBJ1-3; d_call: NA; v_call: TRBV6-5; clone_size: many; cdr3_nt: TGTGCCAGCAGTCCGTCCATGGGCGGAAACACCATATATTTT; cdr3_aa: CASSPSMGGNTIYF
j_call: TRBJ2-7; d_call: TRBD2; v_call: TRBV20-1; clone_size: many; cdr3_nt: TGCAGTGCTAGGACTAGCGGGAGGGCCTACGAGCAGTACTTC; cdr3_aa: CSARTSGRAYEQYF
j_call: TRBJ1-2; d_call: NA; v_call: TRBV4-3; clone_size: many; cdr3_nt: TGCGCCAGCAGCCTGACCGTGGGGCCTAACTATGGCTACACCTTC; cdr3_aa: CASSLTVGPNYGYTF
j_call: TRBJ2-1; d_call: TRBD2; v_call: TRBV20-1; clone_size: many; cdr3_nt: TGCAGTGCTACTAGGACTAGCGGGTCCGCAGGGGGGCAGTTCTTC; cdr3_aa: CSATRTSGSAGGQFF
j_call: TRBJ2-1; d_call: NA; v_call: TRBV7-2; clone_size: many; cdr3_nt: TGTGCCAGCAGCTTAGCGGGGGGACCGTACAATGAGCAGTTCTTC; cdr3_aa: CASSLAGGPYNEQFF
j_call: TRBJ1-1; d_call: NA; v_call: TRBV20-1; clone_size: many; cdr3_nt: TGCAGTGCTAGAAATTATAAAATCGGGGCGGACACTGAAGCTTTCTTT; cdr3_aa: CSARNYKIGADTEAFF
j_call: TRBJ1-6; d_call: TRBD1; v_call: TRBV19; clone_size: many; cdr3_nt: TGTGCCAGTAGGATACAGGGGTCGAATTCACCCCTCCACTTT; cdr3_aa: CASRIQGSNSPLHF
j_call: TRBJ1-2; d_call: NA; v_call: TRBV29-1; clone_size: many; cdr3_nt: TGCAGCGAATCCTATGGCTACACCTTC; cdr3_aa: CSESYGYTF
j_call: TRBJ1-1; d_call: NA; v_call: TRBV10-3; clone_size: many; cdr3_nt: TGTGCCATCAGTGAGGTAGGGGTCACTGAAGCTTTCTTT; cdr3_aa: CAISEVGVTEAFF
j_call: TRBJ1-1; d_call: NA; v_call: TRBV19; clone_size: few; cdr3_nt: TGTGCCAGTAGTATACCCTTGGAGAGGGGGGCCACTGAAGCTTTCTTT; cdr3_aa: CASSIPLERGATEAFF
j_call: TRBJ2-5; d_call: TRBD2; v_call: TRBV7-2; clone_size: many; cdr3_nt: TGTGCCAGCAGCCCCGGGACTAGCGGGGGGCGGAGCGAGACCCAGTACTTC; cdr3_aa: CASSPGTSGGRSETQYF
j_call: TRBJ1-2; d_call: TRBD1; v_call: TRBV6-5; clone_size: many; cdr3_nt: TGTGCCAGCAGTTTAACAGGGGCTGGGTTAGATGGCTACACCTTC; cdr3_aa: CASSLTGAGLDGYTF
j_call: TRBJ1-1; d_call: NA; v_call: TRBV6-2/TRBV6-3; clone_size: many; cdr3_nt: TGTGCCAGCAGTCCACCAGAGAACACTGAAGCTTTCTTT; cdr3_aa: CASSPPENTEAFF
j_call: TRBJ2-1; d_call: TRBD2; v_call: TRBV4-1; clone_size: many; cdr3_nt: TGCGCCAGCAGCCAAGCAACTAGCGGGAGGGCCGGTGAGCAGTTCTTC; cdr3_aa: CASSQATSGRAGEQFF
j_call: TRBJ2-7; d_call: TRBD2; v_call: TRBV7-2; clone_size: many; cdr3_nt: TGTGCCAGCAGCTTAGTGGCGGGAGGTAAAGGCGAGCAGTACTTC; cdr3_aa: CASSLVAGGKGEQYF
j_call: TRBJ2-2; d_call: NA; v_call: TRBV7-2; clone_size: many; cdr3_nt: TGTGCCAGCAGCTTAGTGGGACCCAGGGCCGGGGAGCTGTTTTTT; cdr3_aa: CASSLVGPRAGELFF
j_call: TRBJ2-7; d_call: NA; v_call: TRBV4-3; clone_size: many; cdr3_nt: TGCGCCAGCAGCCAAGATCCCCAGGCGTACGAGCAGTACTTC; cdr3_aa: CASSQDPQAYEQYF
j_call: TRBJ1-1; d_call: NA; v_call: TRBV6-1; clone_size: many; cdr3_nt: TGTGCCAGCAGTGAATCTGGGATCGCGCGGACTTTCTTT; cdr3_aa: CASSESGIARTFF
j_call: TRBJ2-1; d_call: NA; v_call: TRBV5-6; clone_size: many; cdr3_nt: TGTGCCAGCGTCCGGGCACATGAGCAGTTCTTC; cdr3_aa: CASVRAHEQFF
j_call: TRBJ2-5; d_call: NA; v_call: TRBV4-3; clone_size: many; cdr3_nt: TGCGCCAGCAGCCAAGATTTGGCAGGGCAGGAGGAGACCCAGTACTTC; cdr3_aa: CASSQDLAGQEETQYF
j_call: TRBJ1-6; d_call: NA; v_call: TRBV5-1; clone_size: many; cdr3_nt: TGCGCCAGCAGCTTGAGGGGTGGGGGTCAGGTTGATTCACCCCTCCACTTT; cdr3_aa: CASSLRGGGQVDSPLHF
j_call: TRBJ1-2; d_call: NA; v_call: TRBV20-1; clone_size: many; cdr3_nt: TGCAGTGCTAGGGCCAGTAACTATGGCTACACCTTC; cdr3_aa: CSARASNYGYTF
j_call: TRBJ2-2; d_call: TRBD1; v_call: TRBV5-1; clone_size: many; cdr3_nt: TGCGCCAGCAAACGACAGGGGGAACTGGGCACCGGGGAGCTGTTTTTT; cdr3_aa: CASKRQGELGTGELFF
j_call: TRBJ2-1; d_call: NA; v_call: TRBV6-5; clone_size: many; cdr3_nt: TGTGCCAGCAGTTACGAGGGAGTAGGGGACAATGAGCAGTTCTTC; cdr3_aa: CASSYEGVGDNEQFF
j_call: TRBJ1-5; d_call: TRBD1; v_call: TRBV29-1; clone_size: many; cdr3_nt: TGCAGCGTTGAAGCCCGACAGGGTTATCAGCCCCAGCATTTT; cdr3_aa: CSVEARQGYQPQHF
j_call: TRBJ1-5; d_call: NA; v_call: TRBV4-1; clone_size: many; cdr3_nt: TGCGCCAGCAGCCCGGACGGGAAAAGCAATCAGCCCCAGCATTTT; cdr3_aa: CASSPDGKSNQPQHF
j_call: TRBJ2-3; d_call: TRBD2; v_call: TRBV20-1; clone_size: many; cdr3_nt: TGCAGTGTTACGGGACTAGCGGGAGGGAATACGCAGTATTTT; cdr3_aa: CSVTGLAGGNTQYF
j_call: TRBJ2-7; d_call: NA; v_call: TRBV18; clone_size: many; cdr3_nt: TGTGCCAGCTCACCCGATGGGACACGATTCCACGAGCAGTACTTC; cdr3_aa: CASSPDGTRFHEQYF
j_call: TRBJ1-4; d_call: TRBD1; v_call: TRBV12-3/TRBV12-4; clone_size: many; cdr3_nt: TGTGCCAGCAGTCCCTACAGGGGGGGTGAAAAACTGTTTTTT; cdr3_aa: CASSPYRGGEKLFF
j_call: TRBJ2-7; d_call: TRBD1; v_call: TRBV12-3/TRBV12-4; clone_size: many; cdr3_nt: TGTGCCAGCAGTACGGGACAGGGTTTTTACGAGCAGTACTTC; cdr3_aa: CASSTGQGFYEQYF
j_call: TRBJ1-3; d_call: NA; v_call: TRBV12-3/TRBV12-4; clone_size: many; cdr3_nt: TGTGCCAGCACCTCGGGACTTCGAAGCAACACCATATATTTT; cdr3_aa: CASTSGLRSNTIYF
j_call: TRBJ1-1; d_call: NA; v_call: TRBV7-2; clone_size: many; cdr3_nt: TGTGCCAGCAGCTTAAGGCCCCAGAACACTGAAGCTTTCTTT; cdr3_aa: CASSLRPQNTEAFF
j_call: TRBJ2-3; d_call: TRBD1; v_call: TRBV20-1; clone_size: many; cdr3_nt: TGCAGTGCCGGACAGGGAGATACGCAGTATTTT; cdr3_aa: CSAGQGDTQYF
j_call: TRBJ2-2; d_call: TRBD1; v_call: TRBV7-2; clone_size: many; cdr3_nt: TGTGCCAGCAGAATAGAGGGGGCGGCCGGGGAGCTGTTTTTT; cdr3_aa: CASRIEGAAGELFF
j_call: TRBJ1-1; d_call: NA; v_call: TRBV18; clone_size: many; cdr3_nt: TGTGCCAGCTCACCACCGCCGGGGTTGAACACTGAAGCTTTCTTT; cdr3_aa: CASSPPPGLNTEAFF
j_call: TRBJ1-1; d_call: NA; v_call: TRBV5-1; clone_size: many; cdr3_nt: TGCGCCAGCAGCTTTAATGGCGGAGACACTGAAGCTTTCTTT; cdr3_aa: CASSFNGGDTEAFF
j_call: TRBJ1-2; d_call: NA; v_call: TRBV30; clone_size: many; cdr3_nt: TGTGCCTCCAGCCCGGGACTGACGTATGGCTACACCTTC; cdr3_aa: CASSPGLTYGYTF
j_call: TRBJ2-7; d_call: NA; v_call: TRBV18; clone_size: NA; cdr3_nt: TGTGCCAGCTCACCACGAGGGGGCTCCTACGAGCAGTACTTC; cdr3_aa: CASSPRGGSYEQYF
j_call: TRBJ1-1; d_call: NA; v_call: TRBV27; clone_size: many; cdr3_nt: TGTGCCAGCAGACTAGGAGCCATGAACACTGAAGCTTTCTTT; cdr3_aa: CASRLGAMNTEAFF
j_call: TRBJ2-7; d_call: NA; v_call: TRBV10-3; clone_size: many; cdr3_nt: TGTGCCATCAGTGAGCCCGGATTTAAGGCCGAGCAGTACTTC; cdr3_aa: CAISEPGFKAEQYF
j_call: TRBJ2-3; d_call: NA; v_call: TRBV12-3/TRBV12-4; clone_size: many; cdr3_nt: TGTGCCAGCAGTTTCGACAGGAGGGGGGCTAGCACAGATACGCAGTATTTT; cdr3_aa: CASSFDRRGASTDTQYF
j_call: TRBJ2-7; d_call: NA; v_call: TRBV20-1; clone_size: few; cdr3_nt: TGCAGTGCTAATCCCCTATCCCTGAACTACGAGCAGTACTTC; cdr3_aa: CSANPLSLNYEQYF
j_call: TRBJ1-3; d_call: NA; v_call: TRBV19; clone_size: many; cdr3_nt: TGTGCCAGTAGTATAGGACCCCGGGACTCTGGAAACACCATATATTTT; cdr3_aa: CASSIGPRDSGNTIYF
j_call: TRBJ2-1; d_call: TRBD2; v_call: TRBV12-3/TRBV12-4; clone_size: many; cdr3_nt: TGTGCCAGCACAACGGGACTAGCGGGGGTCTACTCCTACAATGAGCAGTTCTTC; cdr3_aa: CASTTGLAGVYSYNEQFF
j_call: TRBJ2-7; d_call: NA; v_call: TRBV29-1; clone_size: many; cdr3_nt: TGCAGCGTTGAAGTCGGCAGCTCCTACGAGCAGTACTTC; cdr3_aa: CSVEVGSSYEQYF
j_call: TRBJ2-3; d_call: NA; v_call: TRBV15; clone_size: many; cdr3_nt: TGTGCCACCAGCAGAGATCCAACGGGGGGCACAGATACGCAGTATTTT; cdr3_aa: CATSRDPTGGTDTQYF
j_call: TRBJ1-2; d_call: NA; v_call: TRBV6-5; clone_size: many; cdr3_nt: TGTGCCAGCAGTTACTCGAGAAGTTCTAACTATGGCTACACCTTC; cdr3_aa: CASSYSRSSNYGYTF
j_call: TRBJ1-1; d_call: NA; v_call: TRBV2; clone_size: few; cdr3_nt: TGTGCCAGCAGTGAAACCCTGAGTTTCAACACTGAAGCTTTCTTT; cdr3_aa: CASSETLSFNTEAFF
j_call: TRBJ1-2; d_call: NA; v_call: TRBV7-9; clone_size: many; cdr3_nt: TGTGCCAGCAGCTCGACGGACAGTGGGTGGGGGTTACTAGGCTACACCTTC; cdr3_aa: CASSSTDSGWGLLGYTF
j_call: TRBJ1-2; d_call: TRBD1; v_call: TRBV5-1; clone_size: many; cdr3_nt: TGCGCCAGCAGCTTAATGACAGGGTTTGGCTACACCTTC; cdr3_aa: CASSLMTGFGYTF
j_call: TRBJ2-7; d_call: TRBD1; v_call: TRBV12-5; clone_size: many; cdr3_nt: TGTGCTAGTGACCAGAGGGACAGCTACGAGCAGTACTTC; cdr3_aa: CASDQRDSYEQYF
j_call: TRBJ2-2; d_call: TRBD2; v_call: TRBV20-1; clone_size: many; cdr3_nt: TGCAGTGTATTGAGCGGGGGGGCGATCGGGGAGCTGTTTTTT; cdr3_aa: CSVLSGGAIGELFF
j_call: TRBJ1-1; d_call: TRBD1; v_call: TRBV27; clone_size: many; cdr3_nt: TGTGCCAGCAGTCCGCAGACAGGGGGCGTCGACGCTGAAGCTTTCTTT; cdr3_aa: CASSPQTGGVDAEAFF
j_call: TRBJ1-1; d_call: NA; v_call: TRBV29-1; clone_size: many; cdr3_nt: TGCAGCGTTGAAGATCTAGGGGGGCACGCTGAAGCTTTCTTT; cdr3_aa: CSVEDLGGHAEAFF